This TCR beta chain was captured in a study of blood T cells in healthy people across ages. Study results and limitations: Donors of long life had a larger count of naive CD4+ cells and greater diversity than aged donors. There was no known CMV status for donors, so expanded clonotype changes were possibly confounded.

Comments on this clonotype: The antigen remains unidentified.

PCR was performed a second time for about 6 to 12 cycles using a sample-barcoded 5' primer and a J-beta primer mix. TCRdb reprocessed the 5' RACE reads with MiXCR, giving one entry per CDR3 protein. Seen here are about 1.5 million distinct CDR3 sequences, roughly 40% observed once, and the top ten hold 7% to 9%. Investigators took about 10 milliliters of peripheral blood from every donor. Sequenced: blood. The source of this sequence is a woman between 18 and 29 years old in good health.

This CDR3 is CASSLVVGGTDTQYF. In DNA form, the CDR3 reads TGTGCCAGCAGCTTAGTAGTCGGGGGCACAGATACGCAGTATTTT. This rearrangement joins TRBV11-2 to TRBJ2-3; maybe TRBD2 (5 bases). CDR1 is SGHAT and CDR2 is FQNNGV in the germline V gene. The CDR3 consists of 15 residues. V was clipped by 1 base and J by 1 base, with 9 bases between them.